Sequencing of this T cell receptor beta chain was carried out in a study of CD8+CD57+ T cells in acquired aplastic anemia. Both TCR beta VDJ combination and CDR3 sequence profiling were carried out. Genomic DNA was the template for this profiling. TCRdb re-derived calls from the reads in MiXCR, one entry per CDR3 protein. This table holds about 200,000 distinct CDR3 sequences, 50% to 70% found once. The CDR3 totals 12 residues. Germline trimming cut 4 bases from V and 7 bases from J; bases unmatched to any gene: 0. Germline-derived CDR1 and CDR2 are SGHTA and FQGNSA. Patients who underwent sequencing had shown CD8+CD57+ cell expansion by flow cytometry.

The sequence came from a human donor with aplastic anemia. What was sequenced was sorted CD4+, CD8+, or CD8+CD57+ T cells (not recorded which) from PBMCs. J is TRBJ2-2 and V is TRBV7-2; the match to TRBD2 covers 7 bases. This CDR3 reads CASSWTSGELFF. CDR3 DNA: TGTGCCAGCAGCTGGACTAGCGGGGAGCTGTTTTTT.